This T cell receptor (beta chain) is drawn from a study of blood T cell repertoires in COVID-19. Study-level background: COVID-19 samples from acute and convalescent phases originated in the United States, Italy and Spain. In each case, the material was cDNA or gDNA derived from T cells, B-cell-depleted T cells, or PBMCs.

The CDR3 totals 17 residues. V was pared by 4 bases and J by 6 bases, with 10 bases of the junction left unmatched. The germline CDR1 and CDR2 sequences are SGHNT and YYREEE (reference sequence). Authors' data handling: Amplification of reference gene primers provided the estimated nucleated cell counts. Measured with immunoSEQ multiplex PCR; TCRdb has only the in-frame clones, and not every one. Clone size and the V and J calls come from that table; the DNA yielded D and trimming. The top ten clones hold about 4% of a sample with around 120,000 clones, around 90% of them seen once. Sequenced: peripheral blood. The genes are TRBV5-4 and TRBJ2-2, with 12 bases fitting TRBD1. The sequence was obtained from a man aged 50 or older with active COVID-19. The CDR3 coding sequence is TGTGCCAGCAGCAATCTAATGGGACAGGGGGCTTCCGGGGAGCTGTTTTTT. It yields the protein CASSNLMGQGASGELFF.